This T cell receptor beta chain is drawn from a study of T cell changes during pregnancy in multiple sclerosis. Germline V gives CDR1 MGHRA, CDR2 YSYEKL. The CDR3 spans 14 residues. The ends lost 1 base at V and 2 bases at J; junction bases unmatched: 2. Assay used: immunoSEQ multiplex PCR; TCRdb lists only in-frame clones, some missing. This table has approximately 39,000 clones, 94% appearing once. The sample was CD4+ T cells from peripheral blood mononuclear cells, taken in the second trimester of pregnancy. The origin of this receptor is a female donor with multiple sclerosis, enrolled in a pregnancy study. The chain couples TRBV4-1 to TRBJ2-7; TRBD1 agrees at 7 bases. CDR3 region: CASSQGDRTYEQYF. The DNA of the CDR3 is TGCGCCAGCAGCCAAGGGGACAGAACCTACGAGCAGTACTTC.